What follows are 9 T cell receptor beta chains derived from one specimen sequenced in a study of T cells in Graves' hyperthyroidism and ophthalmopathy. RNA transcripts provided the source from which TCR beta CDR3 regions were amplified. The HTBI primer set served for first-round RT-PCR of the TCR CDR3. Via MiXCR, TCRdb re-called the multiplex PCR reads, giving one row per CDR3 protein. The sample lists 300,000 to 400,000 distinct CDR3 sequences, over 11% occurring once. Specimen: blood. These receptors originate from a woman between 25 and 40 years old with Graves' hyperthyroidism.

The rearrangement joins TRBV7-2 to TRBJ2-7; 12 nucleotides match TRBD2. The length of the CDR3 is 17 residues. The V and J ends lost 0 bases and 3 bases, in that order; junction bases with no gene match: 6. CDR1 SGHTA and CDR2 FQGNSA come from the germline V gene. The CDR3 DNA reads TGTGCCAGCAGCTTAGCGCCGACTAGCGGGAGTTTCTACGAGCAGTACTTC. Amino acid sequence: CASSLAPTSGSFYEQYF.

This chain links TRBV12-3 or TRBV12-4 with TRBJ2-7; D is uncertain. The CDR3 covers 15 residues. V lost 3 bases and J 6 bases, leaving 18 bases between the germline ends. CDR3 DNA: TGTGCCAGCAGTTTGGTTCCCGGCACTTTTGGCGAGCAGTACTTC. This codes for CASSLVPGTFGEQYF.

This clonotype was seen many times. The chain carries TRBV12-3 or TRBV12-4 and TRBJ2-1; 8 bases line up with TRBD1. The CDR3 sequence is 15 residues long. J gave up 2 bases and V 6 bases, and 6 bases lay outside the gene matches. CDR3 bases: TGTGCCAGCAGCCCGGACAGGGAGGCCTACAATGAGCAGTTCTTC. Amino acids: CASSPDREAYNEQFF.

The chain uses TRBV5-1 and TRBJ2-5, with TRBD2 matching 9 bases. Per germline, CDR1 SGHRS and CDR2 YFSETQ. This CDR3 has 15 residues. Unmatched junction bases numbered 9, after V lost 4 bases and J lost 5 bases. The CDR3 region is CASSPSSGIGETQYF. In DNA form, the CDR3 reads TGCGCCAGCAGCCCCTCTAGCGGGATAGGGGAGACCCAGTACTTC.

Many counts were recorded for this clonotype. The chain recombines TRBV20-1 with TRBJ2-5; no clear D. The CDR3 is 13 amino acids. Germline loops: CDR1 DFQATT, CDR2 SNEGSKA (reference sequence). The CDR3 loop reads CGFPGPGPETQYF. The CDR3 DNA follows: TGCGGGTTTCCTGGGCCCGGCCCAGAGACCCAGTACTTC.

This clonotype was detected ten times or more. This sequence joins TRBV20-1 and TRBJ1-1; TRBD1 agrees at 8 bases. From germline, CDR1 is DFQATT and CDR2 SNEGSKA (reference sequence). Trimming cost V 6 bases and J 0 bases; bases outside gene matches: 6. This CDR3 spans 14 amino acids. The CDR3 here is CSASKQGVNTEAFF. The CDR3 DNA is TGCAGTGCATCGAAACAGGGGGTGAACACTGAAGCTTTCTTT.

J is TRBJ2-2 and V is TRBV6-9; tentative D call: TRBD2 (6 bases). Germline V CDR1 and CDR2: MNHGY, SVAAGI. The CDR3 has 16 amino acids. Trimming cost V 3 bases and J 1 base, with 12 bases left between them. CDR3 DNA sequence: TGTGCCAGCAGTTACCAGGTAGCGGAGAACACCGGGGAGCTGTTTTTT. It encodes CASSYQVAENTGELFF.

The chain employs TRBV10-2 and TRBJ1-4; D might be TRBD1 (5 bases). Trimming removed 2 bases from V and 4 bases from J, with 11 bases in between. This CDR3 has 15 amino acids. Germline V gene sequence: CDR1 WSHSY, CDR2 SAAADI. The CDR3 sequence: CASSEQPGRNEKLFF. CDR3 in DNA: TGCGCCAGCAGTGAGCAACCGGGACGTAATGAAAAACTGTTTTTT.

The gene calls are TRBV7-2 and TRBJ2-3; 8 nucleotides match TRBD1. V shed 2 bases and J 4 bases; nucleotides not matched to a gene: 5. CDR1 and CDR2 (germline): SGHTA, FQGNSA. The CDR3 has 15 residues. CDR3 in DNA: TGTGCCAGCAGCTTAATAACAGGGGGATCAGATACGCAGTATTTT. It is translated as CASSLITGGSDTQYF.